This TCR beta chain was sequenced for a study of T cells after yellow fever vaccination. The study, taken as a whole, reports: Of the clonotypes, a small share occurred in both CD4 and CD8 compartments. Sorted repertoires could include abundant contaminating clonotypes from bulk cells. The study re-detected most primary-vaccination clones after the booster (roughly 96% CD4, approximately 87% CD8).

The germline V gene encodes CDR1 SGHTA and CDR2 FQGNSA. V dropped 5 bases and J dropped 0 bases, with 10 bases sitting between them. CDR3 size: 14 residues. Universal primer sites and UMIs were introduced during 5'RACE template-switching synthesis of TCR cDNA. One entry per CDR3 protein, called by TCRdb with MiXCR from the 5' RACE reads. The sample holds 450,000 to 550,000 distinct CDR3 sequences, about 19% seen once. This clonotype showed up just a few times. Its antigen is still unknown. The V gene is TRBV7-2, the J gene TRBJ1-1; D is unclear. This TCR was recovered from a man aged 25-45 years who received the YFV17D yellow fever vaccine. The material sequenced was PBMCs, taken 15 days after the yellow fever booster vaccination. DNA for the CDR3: TGTGCCAGCAGCCACTTTAAATTGAACACTGAAGCTTTCTTT. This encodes CASSHFKLNTEAFF.